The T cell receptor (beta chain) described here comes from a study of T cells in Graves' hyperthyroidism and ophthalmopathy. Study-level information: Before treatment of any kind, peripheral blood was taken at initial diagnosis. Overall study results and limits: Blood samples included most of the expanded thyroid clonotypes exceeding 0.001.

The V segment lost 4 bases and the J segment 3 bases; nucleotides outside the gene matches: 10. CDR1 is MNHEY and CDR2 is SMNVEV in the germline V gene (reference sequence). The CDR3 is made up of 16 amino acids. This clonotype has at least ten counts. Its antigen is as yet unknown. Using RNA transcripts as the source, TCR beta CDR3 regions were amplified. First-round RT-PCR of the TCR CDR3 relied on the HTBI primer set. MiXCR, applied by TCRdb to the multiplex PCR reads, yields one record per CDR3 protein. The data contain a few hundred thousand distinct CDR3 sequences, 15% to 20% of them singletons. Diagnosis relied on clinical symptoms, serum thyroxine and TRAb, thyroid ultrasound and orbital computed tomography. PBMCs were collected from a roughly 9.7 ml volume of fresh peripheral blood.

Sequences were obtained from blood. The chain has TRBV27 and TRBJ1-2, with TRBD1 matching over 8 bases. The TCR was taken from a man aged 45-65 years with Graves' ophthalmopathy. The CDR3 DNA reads TGTGCCAGCAGTTCTCAGGGACAGGCGGTCTACTATGGCTACACCTTC. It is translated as CASSSQGQAVYYGYTF.